This record concerns one T cell receptor beta chain sequence. This clone's antigen is unknown. No much larger clonotype is one base removed from it; base qualities were not supplied. This sample is part of a study of naive and memory T cell subsets (dated by TCRdb to about 2017). Broadly, across the study: The study applied an open-source, UMI-based TCR alpha and beta sequencing pipeline to sorted naive and memory peripheral blood T cell subsets. RNA was DNase-treated and reverse transcribed with TCR constant-region primers, mostly using SuperScript III. IgG serology results and the functional CMV T cell responses were in complete agreement.

Receptors were amplified or captured by UMI-ligation and nested PCR. To cover both TRBC1 and TRBC2, the beta constant-region primer consisted of an equimolar mix of two oligonucleotides. A single-stranded oligonucleotide bearing the SP2 primer plus a 12-nucleotide UMI was ligated onto the 3' end of the cDNA by T4 RNA ligase 1. Four rounds of PCR were used to amplify ligated cDNA, with nested alpha and beta constant-region primers being used together with the SP2 primer. Incubation of the ligation reaction was carried out at 16 degrees C for roughly 20-25 hours. To avoid over-amplification, PCR2 was usually performed as a SYBR Green qPCR and halted once a predetermined threshold was reached. Agencourt AMPure XP magnetic beads were used for all purifications after the first. Libraries were quantified by Qubit and checked on a TapeStation, where a main peak was expected near 650 bp. Sequencing of the pooled libraries was done on an Illumina MiSeq using v2 2x251 paired-end kits, which typically yielded roughly 0.85-2 million reads per sample. Libraries were pooled at 4 nM per sample, and roughly 5-7.5% PhiX was added to improve cluster recognition. The authors processed their data as follows. Decombinator assigned V and J genes to Demultiplexor-processed FASTQ reads by tag matching, allowing a single base-pair mismatch. By using UMIs, Collapsinator corrected both sequencing errors and the frequency errors caused by PCR heterogeneity. TCRs were translated and CDR3s were extracted from the conserved cysteine to the FGXG phenylalanine by CDR3Translator, with non-productive sequences being flagged. Gini, Shannon entropy and inverse Simpson indices were calculated on repertoires subsampled to equal numbers of UMI-defined TCRs. Within the linear range, a power law was fitted by maximum likelihood to the distributions of clonotype abundance. On one naive CD8 sample, the pipeline and MIGEC gave similar UMI counts, unique TCR numbers and clonal distributions. One analysis removed from the naive repertoire any naive TCRs that were also present in any memory subset from the same donor. Repertoires were searched for approximately 7,000 CMV-associated CDR3 sequences compiled from VDJdb and a published dataset. Starting from the raw public reads, TCRdb applied fastp trimming at Q25, assembled clones with MiXCR and retained in-frame beta chains. Rows matching on CDR3 protein sequence are summarized as one entry with the most common DNA and genes. The V and J calls and clone size are TCRdb's, not the authors'. Recorded for this sample are 140,000 to 150,000 distinct CDR3 sequences; over 15% of them occurred a single time. Jointly, the top ten make up just over 0.14% of the sample.

Separate amplification of TCR alpha and beta chain libraries was performed from the second PCR step onward. CMV status of each donor was established by measuring IFNgamma production from CD4+ T cells after fresh PBMCs were stimulated overnight with CMV viral lysate. Miltenyi beads were used first to positively select CD4 T cells, and CD8 T cells were then positively selected from the CD4-negative fraction. After staining for CD3, CD4, CD8, CD45RA, CD27 and a live/dead dye, cells were sorted on a BD Aria II into four subsets based on CD45RA and CD27. A few healthy volunteers provided blood, and the blood of each volunteer was split into CD4 and CD8 T cells and then into four differentiation subsets. Approximately 120 ml of peripheral blood was collected from each donor, and PBMC were isolated by Ficoll-Paque PLUS density-gradient centrifugation. Sorted cells were lysed in RLT buffer, after which RNA was extracted using a Qiagen RNeasy kit and stored at -80 degrees C.

The CDR3 spans 18 residues, from the cysteine through the phenylalanine. Only the CDR3 region is kept as DNA, spanning 54 bases read in frame from base 1. The germline V gene (reference sequence) gives CDR1 as SGHNT and CDR2 as YYREEE. For this chain, trimming is 4 bases at the V end and 0 bases at the J end, and the number of junction bases without a gene match is 5. General study outcomes and caveats: The repertoire findings for the naive and memory subsets could not be validated, as no ground truth was available. Following error correction, more than 95% of naive TCR sequences occurred only once, which made naive abundance distributions much steeper than those of memory subsets. Gini index rose and Shannon and inverse Simpson diversity fell from naive through CM, EM and EMRA in both CD4 and CD8 cells. RNA-based TCR counts may be influenced by expression changes linked to T cell activation and differentiation. Each clonotype was defined as a single alpha or beta chain sequence rather than as a paired alpha/beta receptor. A few larger clonotypes were present in naive repertoires, particularly the CD8 repertoires, and these clonotypes were possibly memory cells re-expressing CD45RA. A power law was followed by TCR abundance, with an exponent that differed between naive and memory subsets but was consistent across the three individuals.

This chain joins TRBV5-4 to TRBJ2-3, and TRBD2 aligns with 16 junction nucleotides. The sequencing input was naive CD4+ T cells from blood. Sample cell subset or site, as interpreted from the label and publication: naive T cells, CD45RA high CD27+. This TCR derives from a human donor in good health. The CDR3 protein is CASSLGLAGGRSTDTQYF. The DNA sequence follows: TGTGCCAGCAGCCTGGGACTAGCGGGAGGGCGGAGCACAGATACGCAGTATTTT.